The clone carrying this TCR beta chain was counted many times. In TCRdb, the 5' RACE reads were re-called with MiXCR into one record per CDR3 protein. The sample lists approximately 60,000 distinct CDR3 sequences, approximately 12% occurring once. The entry originates in a study of early T cells in non-severe SARS-CoV-2 infection. This sequence was found in an adult who was a healthcare worker with PCR-confirmed SARS-CoV-2 infection or an uninfected control (not recorded which). Specimen: whole blood.

This CDR3 is CASSPDRYGADTQYF. As DNA, the CDR3 is TGTGCCAGCAGCCCCGATCGCTACGGGGCAGATACGCAGTATTTT. The gene calls are TRBV7-3 and TRBJ2-3, with D maybe TRBD2 (5 bases). The CDR3 is 15 residues long. Germline assignment: CDR1 SGHTA and CDR2 FQGTGA. Trimming stripped 5 bases from V and 4 bases from J, with 16 bases between.